The entry that follows covers one T cell receptor (beta chain) sequence. This receptor's antigen is unknown. Base qualities are not recorded, but no much larger clone differs from it by a single base. The data were obtained in a study of blood T cell repertoires in COVID-19 (dated by TCRdb to the early 2020s). Turning to the overall study: Samples from collaborators originated in the United States, Italy and Spain and spanned both the acute and convalescent phases of COVID-19. The sample metadata nearly always contained a de-identified subject ID, COVID-19 status, age in years and sex. The samples were drawn from two sources: the first 160 participants of the ongoing ImmuneRACE study, and 1,254 subjects contributed by 6 global collaborators. The dataset comprised deeply sampled blood TCRbeta repertoires from subjects exposed to, actively infected with, or recovered from COVID-19. Where available, HLA class I and class II types were obtained from metadata supplied by the sample provider rather than from assay-based typing. The material from the prospective study consisted of cDNA or gDNA derived from T cells, B-cell-depleted T cells, or PBMCs. The repertoires were made available in a free public database intended to serve as a resource for research on the immune response to SARS-CoV-2.

From the cysteine up to the phenylalanine, the CDR3 has a length of 15 residues. Only the CDR3 region is kept as DNA, spanning 45 bases read in frame from base 1. One collaborating source in Seattle enrolled patients while the patients were actively infected and followed the patients over time throughout the course of disease. Collaborating institutions collected whole blood in K2EDTA tubes following their own protocols. For TCRbeta analysis, collaborators shipped samples in one of three forms: frozen whole blood, isolated PBMCs, or DNA extracted from either of those sample types. General findings and caveats noted by the study authors: Clinical and demographic metadata were provided uncurated, with the amount varying by source and participant.

TCRbeta CDR3 regions were amplified from genomic DNA using the immunoSEQ Assay, a bias-controlled multiplex PCR. In the paper's pipeline: The number of nucleated cells in each sample was estimated by amplification of reference gene primers within the assay. To quantify the absolute abundance of each unique TCRbeta CDR3 rearrangement, sequence reads were collapsed and filtered. For each sample, productive Simpson clonality was calculated as the square root of Simpson's diversity index across productive rearrangements. Held by TCRdb, this immuneACCESS table contains in-frame sequences only and omits some clones. Under half of the omission traces to an unresolved V gene where checked; the cause of the rest is unknown. V and J calls and clone size are copied from that table; D and trimming were computed from the DNA. The sample yields some 70,000 clones; about 92% were counted once. Together, the top ten hold around 0.47% of the sample.

This receptor was obtained from a man aged 45-60 years with COVID-19, enrolled during active disease. The chain joins TRBV21-1 to TRBJ1-2; the D call in the table, TRBD1, was not verified against the DNA. TRBV21-1 is a pseudogene. Specimen: peripheral blood. CDR3 region: CASSKVDRARYGYTF. The sequence in DNA is TGTGCCAGCAGCAAAGTAGACAGGGCAAGGTATGGCTACACCTTC.